The 15 T cell receptor beta chains reported below all come from one sample, sequenced in a study of quantifying T cell responses using KT2 cells. Study-level information: cDNA was made from DNase-treated RNA using alpha and beta constant primers.

The cDNA 3' end received a ligated oligonucleotide with a UMI. The first PCR ran approximately 4 cycles with an equimolar RC1.1 and RC1.2 beta primer mix. TCRdb re-called the UMI-ligation and nested PCR reads with MiXCR, one entry per CDR3 protein. The data contain tens of thousands of distinct CDR3 sequences, approximately 10% of them singletons. Sequenced: PBMCs spiked with cells of the T cell clone KT2. These TCRs come from a human donor.

The table lists this clonotype with a few counts. V usage is TRBV27 and J usage is TRBJ1-4, with TRBD1 matching 7 bases. The V gene's germline CDR1 is MNHEY and CDR2 SMNVEV (reference sequence). Trimming cost V 2 bases and J 8 bases; bases outside gene matches: 5. This CDR3 region has 14 residues. The CDR3 DNA reads TGTGCCAGCAGTTTAAGCAGGGGGAAAGAAAAACTGTTTTTT. Protein sequence: CASSLSRGKEKLFF.

This clonotype was counted many times. V is TRBV9 and J is TRBJ2-1, with 12 bases matching TRBD2. Germline V CDR1 and CDR2: SGDLS, YYNGEE. CDR3 length equals 14 residues. V shed 2 bases, J shed 8 bases, and the junction held 2 bases outside the gene matches. CDR3 coding DNA: TGTGCCAGCAGCGTCGGGACTAGCGGGCATGAGCAGTTCTTC. Translated: CASSVGTSGHEQFF.

This clonotype was recorded at least ten times. V usage is TRBV4-2 and J usage is TRBJ2-1, with TRBD2 identical over 9 bases. Looked up from germline, CDR1 is LGHNA and CDR2 is YNFKEQ. CDR3 length equals 18 residues. J lost 5 bases, V lost 0 bases, and 11 bases had no gene match. The CDR3 is CASSQDLSGLAGNNEQFF. Written as DNA, the CDR3 is TGTGCCAGCAGCCAAGATTTATCCGGGCTAGCGGGAAACAATGAGCAGTTCTTC.

This clonotype was observed a handful of times. The chain carries TRBV7-2 and TRBJ2-3; 10 positions match TRBD2. The CDR3 contains 17 residues. The germline V gene has CDR1 SGHTA and CDR2 FQGNSA. V gave up 1 base and J gave up 3 bases; unmatched junction bases: 7. CDR3 DNA: TGTGCCAGCAGCTTAGGGGCTAGCGGGAGTCTGACAGATACGCAGTATTTT. Amino acid sequence: CASSLGASGSLTDTQYF.

This clonotype was recorded a few times. V and J are TRBV2 and TRBJ2-1; D might be TRBD2 (7 bases). V lost 6 bases to trimming and J lost 2 bases, with 17 bases between them. The CDR3 totals 16 residues. From germline, CDR1 is SNHLY and CDR2 FYNNEI. CDR3: CASRLGGGSAYNEQFF. The CDR3 DNA sequence: TGTGCCAGCAGACTAGGGGGGGGGTCTGCCTACAATGAGCAGTTCTTC.

The table lists this clonotype with a few counts. The gene calls are TRBV6-5 and TRBJ1-2; no clear D gene. CDR3 length: 16 residues. CDR1 is MNHEY and CDR2 is SVGAGI in the germline V gene. V was cut by 5 bases and J by 0 bases, with 16 bases left in between. CDR3 nucleotides: TGTGCCAGCAGTCGGGGTGTGAGGGAATCTAACTATGGCTACACCTTC. This codes for CASSRGVRESNYGYTF.

The V gene is TRBV12-5, the J gene TRBJ2-4; 7 bases line up with TRBD1. This CDR3 is built from 18 residues. The V gene's germline CDR1 is LGHNT and CDR2 FRNRAP. V was clipped by 0 bases and J by 3 bases; unmatched bases: 11. The CDR3, as DNA: TGTGCTAGTGGTTTGGTAATAGGACAGGCCCGGGGCAAAAACATTCAGTACTTC. Its translation: CASGLVIGQARGKNIQYF.

This clonotype has ten or more counts. The J gene is TRBJ2-7, the V gene TRBV7-8; 12 bases agree with TRBD1. This CDR3 region has 15 residues. The V and J ends lost 5 bases and 3 bases, in that order; junction bases with no gene match: 5. Per germline, CDR1 SGHVS and CDR2 FQNEAQ. The CDR3 nucleotides are TGTGCCAGCAGCCCCGGGACAGGGGGCTTCTACGAGCAGTACTTC. This encodes CASSPGTGGFYEQYF.

The rearrangement uses TRBV9 and TRBJ1-6, with D tentatively TRBD1 (6 bases). Germline assignment: CDR1 SGDLS and CDR2 YYNGEE. The CDR3 length is 16 residues. V shed 1 base and J shed 5 bases, with 13 bases lying between them. CDR3 region: CASSVSATGHNSPLHF. The CDR3 DNA sequence: TGTGCCAGCAGCGTATCGGCAACAGGGCATAATTCACCCCTCCACTTT.

This clonotype was counted only a few times. The chain has TRBV6-5 and TRBJ1-2; possible D gene TRBD1, 6 bases. V was shortened by 5 bases and J by 5 bases, with 18 bases between the two germline ends. Looked up from germline, CDR1 is MNHEY and CDR2 is SVGAGI. The CDR3 has 15 amino acids. CDR3 in DNA: TGTGCCAGCAGTCGCGGGGGCCGCGAGGTTTATGGCTACACCTTC. This encodes CASSRGGREVYGYTF.

The genes are TRBV6-5 and TRBJ2-7; TRBD2 agrees at 7 bases. The CDR3 sequence is 15 residues long. The trim removed 6 bases at V and 5 bases at J, leaving 13 bases unmatched. Germline-derived CDR1 and CDR2 are MNHEY and SVGAGI. The DNA for the CDR3 is TGTGCCAGCAGAGACCCACAGCGGGGCATCGACGAGCAGTACTTC. Protein: CASRDPQRGIDEQYF.

The chain combines TRBV29-1 with TRBJ2-5; D is ambiguous. Deletions cut 8 bases from V and 1 base from J, with 14 bases between. The CDR3 extends over 13 amino acids. Germline V lookup: CDR1 SQVTM, CDR2 ANQGSEA. CDR3 sequence: CSTRTRVQETQYF. The CDR3 coding sequence is TGCAGCACACGTACAAGGGTCCAAGAGACCCAGTACTTC.

This chain uses TRBV12-3 or TRBV12-4 with TRBJ2-7, with 7 bases lining up with TRBD2. Losses at the gene ends were 7 bases for V and 4 bases for J; bases not matched to a gene: 10. The CDR3 runs 14 residues. As DNA, the CDR3 is TGTGCCAGCAAACCAGCGGGGTCCCTTTACGAGCAGTACTTC. The encoded protein is CASKPAGSLYEQYF.

As regards this clonotype: This could be a read error, since a much larger clone is one nucleotide away. The chain uses TRBV7-8 and TRBJ1-1; the D gene is possibly TRBD1 (5 bases). This CDR3 is built from 13 residues. CDR1 and CDR2 (germline): SGHVS, FQNEAQ. The CDR3 is CANSLRGYTEAFF. The CDR3 DNA reads TGTGCCAACAGCTTAAGGGGATACACTGAAGCTTTCTTT.

This clonotype appeared a few times. This chain uses TRBV6-5 with TRBJ1-5; D is ambiguous. With 5 bases removed from V and 7 bases from J, the gap between germline ends came to 18 bases. The germline gives CDR1 MNHEY, CDR2 SVGAGI. The CDR3 length is 15 residues. The CDR3 DNA reads as TGTGCCAGCAGTCTCGGACGCTTAGAGGGACAGCCCCAGCATTTT. Protein product: CASSLGRLEGQPQHF.